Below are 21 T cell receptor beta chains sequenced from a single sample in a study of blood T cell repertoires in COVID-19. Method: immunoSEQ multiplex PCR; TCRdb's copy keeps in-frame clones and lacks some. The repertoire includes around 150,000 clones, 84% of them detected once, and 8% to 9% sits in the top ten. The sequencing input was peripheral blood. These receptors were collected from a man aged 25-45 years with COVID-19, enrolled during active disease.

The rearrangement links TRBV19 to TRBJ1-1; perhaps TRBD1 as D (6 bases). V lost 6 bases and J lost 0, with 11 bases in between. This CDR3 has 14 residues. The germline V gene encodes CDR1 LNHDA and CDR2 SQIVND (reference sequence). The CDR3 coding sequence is TGTGCCAGTAGCCAGGACAGAATGAACACTGAAGCTTTCTTT. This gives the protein CASSQDRMNTEAFF.

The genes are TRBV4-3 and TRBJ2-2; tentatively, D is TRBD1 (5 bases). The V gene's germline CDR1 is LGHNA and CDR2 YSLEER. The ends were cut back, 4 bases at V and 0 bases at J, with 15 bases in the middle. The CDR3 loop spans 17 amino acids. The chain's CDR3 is CASSPSVRAANTGELFF. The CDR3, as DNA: TGCGCCAGCAGCCCGTCAGTCAGGGCAGCGAACACCGGGGAGCTGTTTTTT.

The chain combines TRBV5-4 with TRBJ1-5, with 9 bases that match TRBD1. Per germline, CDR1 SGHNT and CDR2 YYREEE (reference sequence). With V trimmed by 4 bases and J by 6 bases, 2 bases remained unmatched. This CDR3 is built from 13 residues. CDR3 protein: CASSPDRGQPQHF. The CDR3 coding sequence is TGTGCCAGCAGCCCGGACAGGGGTCAGCCCCAGCATTTT.

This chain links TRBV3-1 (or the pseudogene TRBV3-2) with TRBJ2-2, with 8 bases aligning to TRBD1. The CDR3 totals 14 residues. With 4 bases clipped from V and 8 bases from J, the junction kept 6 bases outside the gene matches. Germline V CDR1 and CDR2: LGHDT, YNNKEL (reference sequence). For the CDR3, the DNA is TGTGCCAGCAGCCCTCGGACAGGGCCAGGGGAGCTGTTTTTT. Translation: CASSPRTGPGELFF.

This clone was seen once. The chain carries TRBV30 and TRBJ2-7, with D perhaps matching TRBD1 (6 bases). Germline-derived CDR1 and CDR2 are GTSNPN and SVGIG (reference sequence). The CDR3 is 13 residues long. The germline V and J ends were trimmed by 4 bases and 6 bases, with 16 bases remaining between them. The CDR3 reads CAWTPDSKGEQYF. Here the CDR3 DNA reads TGTGCCTGGACCCCGGACAGCAAGGGCGAGCAGTACTTC.

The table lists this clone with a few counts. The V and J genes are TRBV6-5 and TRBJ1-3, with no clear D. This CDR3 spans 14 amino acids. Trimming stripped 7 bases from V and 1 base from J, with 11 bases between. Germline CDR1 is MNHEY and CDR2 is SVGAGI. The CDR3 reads CASTAGFSGNTIYF. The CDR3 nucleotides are TGTGCCAGCACTGCGGGGTTTTCTGGAAACACCATATATTTT.

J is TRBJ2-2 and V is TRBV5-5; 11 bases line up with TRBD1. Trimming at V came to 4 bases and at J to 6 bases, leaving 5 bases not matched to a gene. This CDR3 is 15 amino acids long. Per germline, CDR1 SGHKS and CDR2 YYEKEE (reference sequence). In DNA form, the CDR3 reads TGTGCCAGCAGCAGTCGGACAGGGGGCCCCGGGGAGCTGTTTTTT. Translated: CASSSRTGGPGELFF. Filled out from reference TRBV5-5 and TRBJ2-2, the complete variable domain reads DAGVTQSPTHLIKTRGQQVTLRCSPISGHKSVSWYQQVLGQGPQFIFQYYEKEERGRGNFPDRFSARQFPNYSSELNVNALLLGDSALYLCASSSRTGGPGELFFGEGSRLTVL.

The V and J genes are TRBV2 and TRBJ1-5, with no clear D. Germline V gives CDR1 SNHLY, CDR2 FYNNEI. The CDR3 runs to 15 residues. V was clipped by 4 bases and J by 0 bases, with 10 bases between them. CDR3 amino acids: CASSGTQSSNQPQHF. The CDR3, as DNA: TGTGCCAGCAGTGGGACTCAATCTAGCAATCAGCCCCAGCATTTT.

The CDR3 nucleotides read TGTGCCAGCAGCCCCAGCGGGAGTAGTACCGGGGAGCTGTTTTTT. Amino acid sequence: CASSPSGSSTGELFF. The V and J genes are TRBV11-3 and TRBJ2-2, with 8 bases matching TRBD2. Germline CDR1 reads SGHNT; CDR2 reads YENEEA. The ends lost 5 bases at V and 5 bases at J; junction bases unmatched: 7. The CDR3 loop spans 15 amino acids.

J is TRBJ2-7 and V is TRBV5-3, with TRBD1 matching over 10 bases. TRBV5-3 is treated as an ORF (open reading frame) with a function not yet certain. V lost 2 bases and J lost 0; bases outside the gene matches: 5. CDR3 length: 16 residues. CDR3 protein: CARSLGGQGSSYEQYF. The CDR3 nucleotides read TGTGCCAGAAGCTTAGGGGGACAGGGGAGCTCCTACGAGCAGTACTTC.

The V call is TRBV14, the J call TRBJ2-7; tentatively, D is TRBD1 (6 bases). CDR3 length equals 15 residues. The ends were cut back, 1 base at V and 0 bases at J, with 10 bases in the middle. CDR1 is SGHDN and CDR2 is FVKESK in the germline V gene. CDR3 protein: CASSQGQGSSYEQYF. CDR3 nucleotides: TGTGCCAGCAGCCAAGGGCAGGGGAGCTCCTACGAGCAGTACTTC.

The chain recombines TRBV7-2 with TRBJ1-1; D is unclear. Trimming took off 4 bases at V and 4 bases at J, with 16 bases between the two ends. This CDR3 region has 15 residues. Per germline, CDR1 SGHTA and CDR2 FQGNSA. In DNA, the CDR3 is TGTGCCAGCAGCTCAGGAGGAGGGTGGGGCACTGAAGCTTTCTTT. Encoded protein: CASSSGGGWGTEAFF. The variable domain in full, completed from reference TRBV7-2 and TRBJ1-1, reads GAGVSQSPSNKVTEKGKDVELRCDPISGHTALYWYRQSLGQGLEFLIYFQGNSAPDKSGLPSDRFSAERTGGSVSTLTIQRTQQEDSAVYLCASSSGGGWGTEAFFGQGTRLTVV.

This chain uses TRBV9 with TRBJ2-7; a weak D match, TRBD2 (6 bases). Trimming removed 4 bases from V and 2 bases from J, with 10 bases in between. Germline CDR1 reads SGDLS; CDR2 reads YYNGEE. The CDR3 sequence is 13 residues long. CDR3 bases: TGTGCCAGCAGCCCCGGCGGGACCTACGAGCAGTACTTC. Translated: CASSPGGTYEQYF.

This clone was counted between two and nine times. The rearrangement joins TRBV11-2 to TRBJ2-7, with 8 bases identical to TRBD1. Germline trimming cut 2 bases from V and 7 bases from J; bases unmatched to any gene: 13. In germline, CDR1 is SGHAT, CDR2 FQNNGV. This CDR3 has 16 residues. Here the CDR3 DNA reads TGTGCCAGCAGCTTACCAGGACAGGGCCGGCAAAGGGAGCAGTACTTC. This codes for CASSLPGQGRQREQYF.

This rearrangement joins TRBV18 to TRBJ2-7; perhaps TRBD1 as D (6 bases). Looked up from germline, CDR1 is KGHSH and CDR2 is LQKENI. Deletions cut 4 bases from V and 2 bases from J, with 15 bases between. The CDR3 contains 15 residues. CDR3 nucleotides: TGTGCCAGCTCACTTATTAGGACAGTCCCCTACGAGCAGTACTTC. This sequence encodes CASSLIRTVPYEQYF.

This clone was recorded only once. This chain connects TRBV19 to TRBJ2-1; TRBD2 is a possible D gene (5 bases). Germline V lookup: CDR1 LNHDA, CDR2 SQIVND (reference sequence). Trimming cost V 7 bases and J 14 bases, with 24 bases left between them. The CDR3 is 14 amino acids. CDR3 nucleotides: TGTGCCAGTACTAATACTCCGGGCCCTAAGGAGGAGTTCTTC. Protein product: CASTNTPGPKEEFF.

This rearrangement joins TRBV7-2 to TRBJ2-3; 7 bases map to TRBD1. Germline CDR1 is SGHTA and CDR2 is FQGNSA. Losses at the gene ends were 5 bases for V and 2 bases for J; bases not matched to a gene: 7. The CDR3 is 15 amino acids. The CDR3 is CASSLGTAYTDTQYF. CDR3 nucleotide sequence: TGTGCCAGCAGCCTGGGGACAGCTTACACAGATACGCAGTATTTT.

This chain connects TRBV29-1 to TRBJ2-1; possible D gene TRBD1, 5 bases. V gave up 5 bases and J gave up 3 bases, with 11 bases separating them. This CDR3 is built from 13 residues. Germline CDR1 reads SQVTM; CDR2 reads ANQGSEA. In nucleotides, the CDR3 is TGCAGCGTTCGACAGACCTACTACAATGAGCAGTTCTTC. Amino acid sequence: CSVRQTYYNEQFF.

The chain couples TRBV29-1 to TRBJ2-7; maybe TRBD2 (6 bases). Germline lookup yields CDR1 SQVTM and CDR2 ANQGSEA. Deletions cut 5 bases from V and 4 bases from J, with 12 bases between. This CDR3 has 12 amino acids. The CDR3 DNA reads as TGCAGCGTTAGCGGGTTAGGGTACGAGCAGTACTTC. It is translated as CSVSGLGYEQYF.

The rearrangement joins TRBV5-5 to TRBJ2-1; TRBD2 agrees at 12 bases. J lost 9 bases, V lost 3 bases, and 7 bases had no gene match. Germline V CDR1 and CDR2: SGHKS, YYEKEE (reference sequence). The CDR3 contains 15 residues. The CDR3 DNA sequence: TGTGCCAGCAGCTCTCGACTAGCGGGAGAGGGTGAGCAGTTCTTC. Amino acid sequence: CASSSRLAGEGEQFF.

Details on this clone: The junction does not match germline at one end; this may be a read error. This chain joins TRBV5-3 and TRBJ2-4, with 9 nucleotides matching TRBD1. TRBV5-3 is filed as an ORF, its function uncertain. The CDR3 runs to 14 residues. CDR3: CARSLGRGTGTGLF. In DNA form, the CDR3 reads TGTGCCAGAAGCTTGGGGCGTGGAACCGGGACAGGGCTGTTC.